These 3 T cell receptor beta chains came from one sample sequenced in a study of T cells in Graves' hyperthyroidism and ophthalmopathy. TCR beta CDR3 regions were amplified from RNA transcripts. With the HTBI primer set, the TCR CDR3 went through a first round of RT-PCR. Using its own MiXCR run on the multiplex PCR reads, TCRdb lists one record per CDR3 protein. Of around 520,000 distinct CDR3 sequences listed, around 15% are singletons. The sequencing sample was made of blood. The receptors derive from a woman in her forties with Graves' hyperthyroidism.

This clonotype was counted at least ten times. The gene calls are TRBV28 and TRBJ2-4; 9 bases agree with TRBD1. CDR3 length: 16 amino acids. Unmatched junction bases numbered 7, after V lost 5 bases and J lost 2 bases. Germline assignment: CDR1 MDHEN and CDR2 SYDVKM. CDR3 in DNA: TGTGCCAGCAGTATTGCCGGGACAGGGACCAAAAACATTCAGTACTTC. Protein product: CASSIAGTGTKNIQYF.

In its sample, this clonotype was seen a few times. J is TRBJ2-6 and V is TRBV30; TRBD2 might be the D (5 bases). The CDR3 sequence is 14 residues long. The germline V and J ends were trimmed by 3 bases and 4 bases, with 10 bases remaining between them. Germline V gene lookup returns CDR1 GTSNPN and CDR2 SVGIG (reference sequence). The CDR3 nucleotides are TGTGCCTGGAGCCGGGGTGCGGGGGCCAACGTCCTGACTTTC. It translates to CAWSRGAGANVLTF.

This clonotype was counted a few times. CDR3 residues: CSATSPPSQYF. The CDR3 DNA is TGCAGTGCCACTAGCCCCCCTTCCCAGTACTTC. The chain employs TRBV20-1 and TRBJ2-5; tentative D call: TRBD2 (6 bases). CDR3 length equals 11 residues. V gave up 6 bases and J gave up 9 bases, with 14 bases separating them. The germline V gene has CDR1 DFQATT and CDR2 SNEGSKA (reference sequence).